This T cell receptor (beta chain) appears in the sequencing data of a study of T cells in Graves' hyperthyroidism and ophthalmopathy. Findings and caveats of the study: Most thyroid-expanded clonotypes above 0.001 were also found in blood.

The CDR3 regions of TCR beta were amplified from RNA transcripts. First-round RT-PCR with HTBI primers amplified the TCR CDR3 region. TCRdb used MiXCR to reprocess the multiplex PCR reads, holding one entry per CDR3 protein. In the table there are about 350,000 distinct CDR3 sequences, about a sixth of which are singletons. Regarding this clonotype: What it recognizes is unknown.

Pregnant or lactating patients were excluded, as were those with uncontrolled infection or other autoimmune disease. This CDR3 is 12 amino acids long. The V end lost 1 base, the J end lost 6 bases, and 7 bases lay between the germline ends. Germline V CDR1 and CDR2: LGHDT, YNNKEL (reference sequence). What was sequenced was blood. The receptor was derived from a woman between 35 and 50 years old with Graves' ophthalmopathy. The chain carries TRBV3-1 and TRBJ2-7; D may be TRBD2 (6 bases). The CDR3 protein is CASSQAGAEQYF. CDR3 in DNA: TGTGCCAGCAGCCAAGCGGGAGCCGAGCAGTACTTC.